This T cell receptor beta chain was captured in a study of T-cell reconstitution after alpha-beta-depleted transplantation in children. During its preparation, the TCRbeta library received unique molecular identifiers. TCRdb re-analysed the PCR reads in MiXCR, keeping a single row per CDR3 protein. In the table there are fewer than 350,000 distinct CDR3 sequences, around 10% of which are singletons. Per germline, CDR1 MNHEY and CDR2 SVGAGI. V lost 2 bases to trimming and J lost 6 bases; unmatched junction nucleotides: 1. This CDR3 is built from 14 residues. Study results and caveats: Once a year had passed after transplant, T-cell counts and diversity came mostly from newly produced T cells. High day-60 TCRbeta diversity in some patients came from surviving recipient T cells and thymic progenitors.

This clonotype has ten or more counts. Its antigen is unknown. The receptor was derived from a boy younger than two with acute myeloid leukemia, due to receive a stem cell transplant. V usage is TRBV6-5 and J usage is TRBJ1-6, with 7 bases fitting TRBD1. Specimen: PBMCs, collected before TCRalphabeta/CD19-depleted stem cell transplant. CDR3 DNA: TGTGCCAGCAGTTACCGACAGGGTAATTCACCCCTCCACTTT. It specifies CASSYRQGNSPLHF.